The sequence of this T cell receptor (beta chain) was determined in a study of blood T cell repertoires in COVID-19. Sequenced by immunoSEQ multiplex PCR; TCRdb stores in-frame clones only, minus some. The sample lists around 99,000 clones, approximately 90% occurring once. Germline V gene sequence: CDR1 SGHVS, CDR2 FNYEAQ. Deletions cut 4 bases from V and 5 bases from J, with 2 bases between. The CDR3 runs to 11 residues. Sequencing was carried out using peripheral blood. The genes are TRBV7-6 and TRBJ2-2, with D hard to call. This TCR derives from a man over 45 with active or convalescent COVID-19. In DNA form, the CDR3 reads TGTGCCAGCAGCTCGACCGGGGAGCTGTTTTTT. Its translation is CASSSTGELFF.